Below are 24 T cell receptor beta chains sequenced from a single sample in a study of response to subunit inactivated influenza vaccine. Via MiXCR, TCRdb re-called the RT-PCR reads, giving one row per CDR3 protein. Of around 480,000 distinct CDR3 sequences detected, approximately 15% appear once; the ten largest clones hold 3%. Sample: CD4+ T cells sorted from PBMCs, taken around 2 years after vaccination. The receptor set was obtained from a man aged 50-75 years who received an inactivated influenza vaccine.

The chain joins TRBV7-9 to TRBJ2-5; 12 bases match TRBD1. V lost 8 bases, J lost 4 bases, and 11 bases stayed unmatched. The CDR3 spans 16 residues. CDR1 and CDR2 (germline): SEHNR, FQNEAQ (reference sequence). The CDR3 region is CASGMMGQGARETQYF. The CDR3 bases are TGTGCCAGCGGCATGATGGGACAGGGGGCCAGAGAGACCCAGTACTTC. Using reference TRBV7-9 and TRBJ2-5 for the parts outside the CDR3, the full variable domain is DTGVSQNPRHKITKRGQNVTFRCDPISEHNRLYWYRQTLGQGPEFLTYFQNEAQLEKSRLLSDRFSAERPKGSFSTLEIQRTEQGDSAMYLCASGMMGQGARETQYFGPGTRLLVL.

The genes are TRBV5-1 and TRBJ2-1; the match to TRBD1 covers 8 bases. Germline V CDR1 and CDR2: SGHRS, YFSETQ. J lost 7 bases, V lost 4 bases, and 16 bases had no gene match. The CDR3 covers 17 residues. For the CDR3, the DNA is TGCGCCAGCAGCCAAAGGACAGGGCCAGTCACCTTAAATGAGCAGTTCTTC. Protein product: CASSQRTGPVTLNEQFF. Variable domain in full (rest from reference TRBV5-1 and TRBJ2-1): KAGVTQTPRYLIKTRGQQVTLSCSPISGHRSVSWYQQTPGQGLQFLFEYFSETQRNKGNFPGRFSGRQFSNSRSEMNVSTLELGDSALYLCASSQRTGPVTLNEQFFGPGTRLTVL.

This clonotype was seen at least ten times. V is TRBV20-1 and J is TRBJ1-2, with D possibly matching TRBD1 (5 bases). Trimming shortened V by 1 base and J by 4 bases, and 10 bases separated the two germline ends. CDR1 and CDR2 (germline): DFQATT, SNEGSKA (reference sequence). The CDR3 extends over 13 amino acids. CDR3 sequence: CSARVGGVYGYTF. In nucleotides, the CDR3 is TGCAGTGCTAGAGTGGGGGGGGTCTATGGCTACACCTTC.

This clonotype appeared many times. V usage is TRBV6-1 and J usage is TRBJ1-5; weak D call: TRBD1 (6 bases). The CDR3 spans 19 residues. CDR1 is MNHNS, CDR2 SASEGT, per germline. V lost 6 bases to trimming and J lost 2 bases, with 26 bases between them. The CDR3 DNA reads TGTGCCAGCAGGCGAGGGAGGGGGGCGATCATGGCGGGCAATCAGCCCCAGCATTTT. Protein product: CASRRGRGAIMAGNQPQHF.

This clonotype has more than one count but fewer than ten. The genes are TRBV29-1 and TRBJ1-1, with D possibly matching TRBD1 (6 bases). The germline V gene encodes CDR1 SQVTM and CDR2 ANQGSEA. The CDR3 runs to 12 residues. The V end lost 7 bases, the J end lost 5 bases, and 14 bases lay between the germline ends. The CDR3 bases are TGCAGCGCTTCGACAGGTCGAACTGAAGCTTTCTTT. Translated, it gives CSASTGRTEAFF. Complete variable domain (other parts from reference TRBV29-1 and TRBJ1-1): SAVISQKPSRDICQRGTSLTIQCQVDSQVTMMFWYRQQPGQSLTLIATANQGSEATYESGFVIDKFPISRPNLTFSTLTVSNMSPEDSSIYLCSASTGRTEAFFGQGTRLTVV.

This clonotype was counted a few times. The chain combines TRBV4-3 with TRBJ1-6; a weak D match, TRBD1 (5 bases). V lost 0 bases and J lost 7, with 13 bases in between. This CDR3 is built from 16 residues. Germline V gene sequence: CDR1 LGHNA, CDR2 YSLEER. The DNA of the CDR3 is TGCGCCAGCAGCCAAGATCTAGGGGCTCCCAATTCACCCCTCCACTTT. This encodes CASSQDLGAPNSPLHF.

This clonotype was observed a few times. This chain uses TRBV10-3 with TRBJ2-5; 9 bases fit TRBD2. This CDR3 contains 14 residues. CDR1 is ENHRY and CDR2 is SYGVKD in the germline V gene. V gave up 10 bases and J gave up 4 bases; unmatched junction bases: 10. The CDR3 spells CATNQRGVGETQYF. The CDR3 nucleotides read TGTGCCACAAACCAGCGGGGGGTCGGAGAGACCCAGTACTTC.

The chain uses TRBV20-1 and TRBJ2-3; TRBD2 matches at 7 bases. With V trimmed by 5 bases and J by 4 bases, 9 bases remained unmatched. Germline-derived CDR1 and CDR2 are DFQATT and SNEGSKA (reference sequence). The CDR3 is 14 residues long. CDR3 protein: CSALQTSSPDTQYF. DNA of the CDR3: TGCAGTGCTCTTCAGACTAGCAGCCCAGATACGCAGTATTTT.

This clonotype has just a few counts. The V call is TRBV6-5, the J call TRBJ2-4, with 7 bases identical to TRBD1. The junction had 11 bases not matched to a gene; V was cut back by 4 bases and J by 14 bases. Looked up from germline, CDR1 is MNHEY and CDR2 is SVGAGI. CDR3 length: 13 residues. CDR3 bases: TGTGCCAGCAGTTTCCCCGGGACAGCGGTAGAGTACTTC. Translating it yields CASSFPGTAVEYF.

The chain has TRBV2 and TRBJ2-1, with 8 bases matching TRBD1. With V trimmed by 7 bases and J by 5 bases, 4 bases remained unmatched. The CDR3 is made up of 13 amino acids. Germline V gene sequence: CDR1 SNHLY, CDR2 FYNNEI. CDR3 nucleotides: TGTGCCAGCACGCGACAGGGGAACAATGAGCAGTTCTTC. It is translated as CASTRQGNNEQFF.

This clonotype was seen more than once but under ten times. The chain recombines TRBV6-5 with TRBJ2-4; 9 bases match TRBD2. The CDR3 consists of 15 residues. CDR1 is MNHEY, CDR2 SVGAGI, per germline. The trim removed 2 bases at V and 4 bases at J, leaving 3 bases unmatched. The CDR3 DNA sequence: TGTGCCAGCAGTTACGAAAGCGGGGGGAAAAACATTCAGTACTTC. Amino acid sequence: CASSYESGGKNIQYF.

In DNA form, the CDR3 reads TGTGCCAGCAGTACAGCGAAGGCTAGCACAGATACGCAGTATTTT. This gives the protein CASSTAKASTDTQYF. This rearrangement joins TRBV28 to TRBJ2-3, with D unclear. CDR1 is MDHEN and CDR2 is SYDVKM in the germline V gene. The CDR3 has 15 residues. Trimming left V 5 bases short and J 0 bases short, with 12 bases between.

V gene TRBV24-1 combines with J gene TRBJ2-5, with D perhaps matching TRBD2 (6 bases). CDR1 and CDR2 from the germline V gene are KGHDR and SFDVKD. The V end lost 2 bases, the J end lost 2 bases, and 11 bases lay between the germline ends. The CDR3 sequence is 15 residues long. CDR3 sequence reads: CATSDWSGGQETQYF. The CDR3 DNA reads TGTGCCACCAGTGATTGGTCTGGGGGGCAAGAGACCCAGTACTTC.

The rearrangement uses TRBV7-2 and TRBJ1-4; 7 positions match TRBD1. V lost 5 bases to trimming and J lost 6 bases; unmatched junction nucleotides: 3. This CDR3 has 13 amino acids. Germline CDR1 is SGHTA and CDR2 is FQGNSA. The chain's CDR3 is CASSAQGYEKLFF. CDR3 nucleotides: TGTGCCAGCAGCGCACAGGGGTATGAAAAACTGTTTTTT.

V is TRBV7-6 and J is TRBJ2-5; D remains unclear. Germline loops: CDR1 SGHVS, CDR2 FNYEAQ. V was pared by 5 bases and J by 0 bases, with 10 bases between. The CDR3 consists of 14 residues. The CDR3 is CASSPGSYQETQYF. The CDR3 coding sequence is TGTGCCAGCAGCCCTGGGTCGTACCAAGAGACCCAGTACTTC.

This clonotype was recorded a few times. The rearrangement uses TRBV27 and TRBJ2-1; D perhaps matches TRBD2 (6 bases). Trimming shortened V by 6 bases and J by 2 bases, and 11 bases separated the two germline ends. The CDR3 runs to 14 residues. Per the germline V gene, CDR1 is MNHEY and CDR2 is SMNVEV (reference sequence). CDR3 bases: TGTGCCAGCAGCTTCAGGGAGGCCTACAATGAGCAGTTCTTC. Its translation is CASSFREAYNEQFF.

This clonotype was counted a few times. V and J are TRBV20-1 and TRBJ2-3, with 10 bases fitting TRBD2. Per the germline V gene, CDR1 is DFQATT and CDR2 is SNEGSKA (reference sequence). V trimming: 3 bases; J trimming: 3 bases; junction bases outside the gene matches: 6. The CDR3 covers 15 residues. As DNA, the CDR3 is TGCAGTGCTAGGCCAACTAGCGGGGTGACAGATACGCAGTATTTT. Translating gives CSARPTSGVTDTQYF.

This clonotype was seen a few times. CDR3 protein: CASSYFPGQGSYEQYF. The CDR3 coding sequence is TGCGCCAGCAGCTACTTCCCCGGACAGGGATCCTACGAGCAGTACTTC. The J gene is TRBJ2-7, the V gene TRBV5-1; 8 bases match TRBD1. V was clipped by 3 bases and J by 1 base; unmatched bases: 9. This CDR3 is built from 16 residues. Germline V gene sequence: CDR1 SGHRS, CDR2 YFSETQ.

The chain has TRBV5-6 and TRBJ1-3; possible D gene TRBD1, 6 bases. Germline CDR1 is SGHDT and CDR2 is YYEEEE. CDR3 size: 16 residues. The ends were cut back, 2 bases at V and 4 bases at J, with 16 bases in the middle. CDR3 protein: CASSFFGRGPGNTIYF. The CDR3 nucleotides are TGTGCCAGCAGCTTCTTCGGCCGGGGGCCAGGAAACACCATATATTTT.

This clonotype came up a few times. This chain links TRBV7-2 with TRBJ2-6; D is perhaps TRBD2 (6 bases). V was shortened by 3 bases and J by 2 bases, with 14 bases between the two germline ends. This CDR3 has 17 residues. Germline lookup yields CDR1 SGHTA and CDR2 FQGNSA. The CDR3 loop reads CASSFGGLRAGANVLTF. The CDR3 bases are TGTGCCAGCAGCTTCGGGGGTTTAAGAGCTGGGGCCAACGTCCTGACTTTC. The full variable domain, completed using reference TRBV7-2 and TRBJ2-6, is GAGVSQSPSNKVTEKGKDVELRCDPISGHTALYWYRQSLGQGLEFLIYFQGNSAPDKSGLPSDRFSAERTGGSVSTLTIQRTQQEDSAVYLCASSFGGLRAGANVLTFGAGSRLTVL.

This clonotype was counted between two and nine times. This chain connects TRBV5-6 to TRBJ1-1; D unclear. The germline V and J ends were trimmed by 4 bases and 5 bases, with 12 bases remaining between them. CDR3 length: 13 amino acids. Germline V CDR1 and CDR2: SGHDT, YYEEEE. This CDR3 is CASSRRGMTEAFF. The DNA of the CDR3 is TGTGCCAGCAGCAGACGGGGAATGACTGAAGCTTTCTTT.

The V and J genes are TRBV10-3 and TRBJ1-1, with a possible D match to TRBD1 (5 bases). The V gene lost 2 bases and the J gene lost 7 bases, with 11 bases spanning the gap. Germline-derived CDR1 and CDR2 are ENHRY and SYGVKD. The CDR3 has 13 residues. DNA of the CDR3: TGTGCCATCAGTGAGCCCGGCCAGGGTGAAGCTTTCTTT. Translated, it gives CAISEPGQGEAFF.

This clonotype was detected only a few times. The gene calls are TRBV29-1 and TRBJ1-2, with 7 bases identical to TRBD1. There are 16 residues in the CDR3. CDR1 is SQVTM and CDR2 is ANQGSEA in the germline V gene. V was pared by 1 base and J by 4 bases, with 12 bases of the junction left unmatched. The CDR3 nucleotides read TGCAGCGTTGAAGCCGCCCTAAAGAGGGGGCTCTATGGCTACACCTTC. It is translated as CSVEAALKRGLYGYTF.

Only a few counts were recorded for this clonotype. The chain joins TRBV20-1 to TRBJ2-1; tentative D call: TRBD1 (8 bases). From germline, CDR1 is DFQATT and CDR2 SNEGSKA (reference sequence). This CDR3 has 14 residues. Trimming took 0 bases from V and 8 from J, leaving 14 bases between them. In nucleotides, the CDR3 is TGCAGTGCTAGAGACCAACAGGGGGGGTATGAGCAGTTCTTC. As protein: CSARDQQGGYEQFF.